These T cell receptor beta chains were read from a single sample in a study of T-cell reconstitution after alpha-beta-depleted transplantation in children. TCRdb analysed the PCR reads with MiXCR anew, one entry per CDR3 protein. The data contain 700,000 to 850,000 distinct CDR3 sequences, around 17% of them seen just once; the ten biggest clones take up roughly 5%. The sequenced sample was PBMCs, mostly from graft donor cells, obtained 360 days after TCRalphabeta/CD19-depleted stem cell transplant. All receptors come from a male patient younger than 18 who had a stem cell transplant for acute lymphoblastic leukemia, so the T cells may come from the graft donor. Both conserved end residues are part of each CDR3. The order of the fields is D gene, J gene, V gene, clone size, CDR3 protein, CDR3 DNA. A D gene is named only where the DNA matches it firmly. Rows give clone size only sometimes, using once, few, many, or a class for an expanded clone.

- | TRBJ2-5 | TRBV2 | many | CASEEGETQYF | TGTGCCAGCGAAGAGGGGGAGACCCAGTACTTC
- | TRBJ2-5 | TRBV6-2/TRBV6-3 | few | CASSHQGYQETQYF | TGTGCCAGCAGCCACCAGGGCTACCAAGAGACCCAGTACTTC
TRBD2 | TRBJ2-2 | TRBV3-1 | - | CASTRSGINTGELFF | TGTGCCAGCACGCGCAGCGGGATTAACACCGGGGAGCTGTTTTTT
- | TRBJ2-1 | TRBV5-6 | few | CASSPVSNEQFF | TGTGCCAGCAGCCCCGTTAGCAATGAGCAGTTCTTC
TRBD2 | TRBJ2-1 | TRBV6-4 | - | CASSASGKNNEQFF | TGTGCCAGCAGTGCTAGCGGGAAGAACAATGAGCAGTTCTTC
- | TRBJ1-5 | TRBV7-9 | few | CASSSGSGVYSNQPQHF | TGTGCCAGCAGCTCAGGGTCGGGGGTCTATAGCAATCAGCCCCAGCATTTT
- | TRBJ2-7 | TRBV12-3/TRBV12-4 | few | CASRGQPNSYEQYF | TGTGCCAGCAGAGGACAGCCCAATTCCTACGAGCAGTACTTC
- | TRBJ1-1 | TRBV6-1 | - | CASSDRGRANTEAFF | TGTGCCAGCAGTGATCGGGGTAGGGCGAACACTGAAGCTTTCTTT
- | TRBJ1-1 | TRBV11-3 | - | CASSLSPGMNTEAFF | TGTGCCAGCAGCTTAAGCCCAGGGATGAACACTGAAGCTTTCTTT
- | TRBJ2-7 | TRBV7-2 | - | CASSLVRWGGEQYF | TGTGCCAGCAGCTTAGTAAGGTGGGGCGGCGAGCAGTACTTC
- | TRBJ2-4 | TRBV3-1 | few | CASSQETLGPPKNIQYF | TGTGCCAGCAGCCAAGAGACCCTAGGACCACCCAAAAACATTCAGTACTTC
- | TRBJ2-1 | TRBV12-3/TRBV12-4 | few | CASSLPGRTRNEQFF | TGTGCCAGCAGTCTCCCGGGGCGGACCCGCAATGAGCAGTTCTTC
- | TRBJ1-2 | TRBV18 | few | CASSRGEPNYGYTF | TGTGCCAGCTCAAGGGGAGAACCTAACTATGGCTACACCTTC
- | TRBJ2-7 | TRBV5-1 | many | CASSFHGTMNYEQYF | TGCGCCAGCAGCTTCCACGGGACAATGAACTACGAGCAGTACTTC
TRBD1 | TRBJ1-5 | TRBV5-1 | - | CASSYGPGTENQPQHF | TGCGCCAGCAGCTACGGGCCCGGGACAGAGAATCAGCCCCAGCATTTT
- | TRBJ2-3 | TRBV5-1 | - | CASSFRTGNTDTQYF | TGCGCCAGCAGCTTTCGAACAGGGAACACAGATACGCAGTATTTT
- | TRBJ2-5 | TRBV3-1 | few | CASRARGRAQETQYF | TGTGCCAGCAGAGCTCGGGGGCGGGCCCAAGAGACCCAGTACTTC
TRBD2 | TRBJ2-7 | TRBV7-9 | - | CASSLASGEPLLYEQYF | TGTGCCAGCAGCTTAGCTAGCGGGGAGCCACTACTTTACGAGCAGTACTTC
TRBD2 | TRBJ2-3 | TRBV10-1 | - | CASSGSGRSPDTQYF | TGCGCCAGCAGTGGTAGCGGGAGGTCCCCAGATACGCAGTATTTT
- | TRBJ2-5 | TRBV5-1 | few | CASSSGLLGVVQETQYF | TGCGCCAGCAGCTCAGGACTATTGGGTGTAGTTCAAGAGACCCAGTACTTC
- | TRBJ2-2 | TRBV5-1 | once | CASSLSLPETGELFF | TGCGCCAGCAGCCTGTCGCTGCCGGAGACCGGGGAGCTGTTTTTT
TRBD1 | TRBJ2-7 | TRBV6-1 | few | CASSASGTGMYEQYF | TGTGCCAGCAGTGCCTCCGGGACAGGGATGTACGAGCAGTACTTC
TRBD2 | TRBJ2-3 | TRBV27 | - | CASRTLTGGRALVSDTQYF | TGTGCCAGCAGAACCTTGACTGGCGGGAGGGCCTTGGTTTCGGATACGCAGTATTTT
TRBD2 | TRBJ2-7 | TRBV27 | many | CASSLTSGLYEQYF | TGCGCCAGCAGCTTGACTAGCGGCCTCTACGAGCAGTACTTC
- | TRBJ2-1 | TRBV7-9 | - | CASSLDRGRHEQFF | TGTGCCAGCAGCTTAGACCGGGGCAGGCATGAGCAGTTCTTC
TRBD2 | TRBJ2-1 | TRBV7-6 | - | CASSLDLAVYNEQFF | TGTGCCAGCAGCTTAGACCTAGCGGTCTACAATGAGCAGTTCTTC
- | TRBJ2-2 | TRBV6-5 | - | CASIPRPGGGELFF | TGTGCCAGCATTCCTCGACCCGGCGGCGGGGAGCTGTTTTTT
TRBD2 | TRBJ2-7 | TRBV7-9 | - | CASSLAPPGGYEQYF | TGTGCCAGCAGCTTAGCTCCACCGGGAGGTTACGAGCAGTACTTC
- | TRBJ2-2 | TRBV27 | few | CASSTQITGELFF | TGTGCCAGCAGTACGCAGATCACCGGGGAGCTGTTTTTT
- | TRBJ2-7 | TRBV4-1 | - | CASSPLKTELPSYEQYF | TGCGCCAGCAGCCCATTAAAGACAGAGCTCCCCTCCTACGAGCAGTACTTC
- | TRBJ1-4 | TRBV11-2 | - | CASSSRPMGAEKLFF | TGTGCCAGCAGCTCCCGACCAATGGGGGCCGAAAAACTGTTTTTT
- | TRBJ2-7 | TRBV5-1 | - | CASSRGDTSTLSYEQYF | TGCGCCAGCAGTCGGGGGGACACTTCAACCCTCTCCTACGAGCAGTACTTC
TRBD1 | TRBJ1-2 | TRBV6-5 | - | CASSYSPTGDGYTF | TGTGCCAGCAGTTACAGCCCTACAGGGGATGGCTACACCTTC
- | TRBJ1-1 | TRBV27 | once | CASIPWGQATEAFF | TGTGCCAGCATCCCATGGGGCCAAGCCACTGAAGCTTTCTTT
TRBD1 | TRBJ2-6 | TRBV25-1 | - | CASSALGQGLSGANVLTF | TGTGCCAGCAGTGCCCTCGGACAGGGGCTCTCTGGGGCCAACGTCCTGACTTTC
- | TRBJ2-7 | TRBV5-1 | - | CASSLTTAQVPYF | TGCGCCAGCAGCTTGACGACGGCCCAAGTTCCGTACTTC
TRBD1 | TRBJ1-2 | TRBV9 | few | CASSPRTGRGGYTF | TGTGCCAGCAGCCCGAGGACAGGGCGGGGCGGCTACACCTTC
TRBD1 | TRBJ1-1 | TRBV5-1 | - | CASSLARTGAANTEAFF | TGCGCCAGCAGCTTAGCCCGGACAGGGGCGGCGAACACTGAAGCTTTCTTT
- | TRBJ2-1 | TRBV10-3 | many | CAISELRGEIWASYNEQFF | TGTGCCATCAGTGAGTTAAGGGGGGAAATATGGGCCTCCTACAATGAGCAGTTCTTC
- | TRBJ1-1 | TRBV19 | - | CASSIAQVPGRAFF | TGTGCCAGTAGTATCGCCCAGGTTCCCGGTCGAGCTTTCTTT
- | TRBJ2-7 | TRBV9 | - | CASSVGGTHPPREQYF | TGTGCCAGCAGCGTAGGAGGGACTCATCCACCTCGAGAGCAGTACTTC